This TCR beta chain was found in a study of response to subunit inactivated influenza vaccine. Study conclusions and caveats: With each seasonal influenza vaccination, the authors suggested, few new T cells are recruited.

TCRdb analysed the RT-PCR reads with MiXCR anew, one entry per CDR3 protein. The repertoire holds about 780,000 distinct CDR3 sequences, less than 20% seen once, with approximately 10% in the top ten. The CDR3 contains 15 residues. Germline CDR1 reads SGHRS; CDR2 reads YFSETQ. V was clipped by 4 bases and J by 5 bases, with 16 bases between them. This clonotype turned up a few times. Its specificity is not known. This clonotype originated in a man in his fifties or sixties who received an inactivated influenza vaccine. The chain combines TRBV5-1 with TRBJ2-4, with no clear D. Material: PBMCs from blood, obtained around 5 days after vaccination. This CDR3 is CASSPLSREENIQYF. In DNA form, the CDR3 reads TGCGCCAGCAGCCCGCTATCCAGAGAGGAAAACATTCAGTACTTC.